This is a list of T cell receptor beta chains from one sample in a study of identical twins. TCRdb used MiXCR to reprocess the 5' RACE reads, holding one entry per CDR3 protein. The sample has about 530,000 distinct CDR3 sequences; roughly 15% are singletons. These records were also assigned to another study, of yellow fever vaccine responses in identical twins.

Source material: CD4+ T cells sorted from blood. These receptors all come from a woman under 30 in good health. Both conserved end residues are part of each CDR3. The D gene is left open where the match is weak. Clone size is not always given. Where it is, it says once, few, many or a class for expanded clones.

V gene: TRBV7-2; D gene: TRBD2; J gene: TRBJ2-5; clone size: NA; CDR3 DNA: TGTGCCAGCAGCCGGACTAGCGGGTTACAAGAGACCCAGTACTTC; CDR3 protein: CASSRTSGLQETQYF
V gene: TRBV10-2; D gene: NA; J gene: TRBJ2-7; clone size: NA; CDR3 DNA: TGCGCCAGTAGAAATTTAGGACCCACCTTATACGAGCAGTACTTC; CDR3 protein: CASRNLGPTLYEQYF
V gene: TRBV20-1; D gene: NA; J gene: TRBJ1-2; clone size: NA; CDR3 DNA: TGCAGTGCTCGGACCCTAATCCCCAGCTACACCTTC; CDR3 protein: CSARTLIPSYTF
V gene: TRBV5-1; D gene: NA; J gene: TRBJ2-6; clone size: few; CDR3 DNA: TGCGCCAGCAGCTTGTTTGCCTCCTCTGGGGCCAACGTCCTGACTTTC; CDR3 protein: CASSLFASSGANVLTF
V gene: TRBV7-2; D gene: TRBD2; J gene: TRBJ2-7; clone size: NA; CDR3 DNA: TGTGCCAGCAGCCGCCCACTAGCGGGAAAATCCTACGAGCAGTACTTC; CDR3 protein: CASSRPLAGKSYEQYF
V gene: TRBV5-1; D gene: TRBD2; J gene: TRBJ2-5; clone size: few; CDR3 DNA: TGCGCCAGCAGCCGCCGGACTAGCGGGTTCCAAGAGACCCAGTACTTC; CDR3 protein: CASSRRTSGFQETQYF
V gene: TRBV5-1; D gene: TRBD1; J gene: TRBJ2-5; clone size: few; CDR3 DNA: TGCGCCAGCAGCTTGTCGGGACAGGGTGCGGAGACCCAGTACTTC; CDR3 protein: CASSLSGQGAETQYF
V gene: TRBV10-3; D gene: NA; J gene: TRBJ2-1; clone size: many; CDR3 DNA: TGTGCCATCATGAATAACAATGAGCAGTTCTTC; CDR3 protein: CAIMNNNEQFF
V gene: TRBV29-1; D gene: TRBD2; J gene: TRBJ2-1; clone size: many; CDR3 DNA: TGCAGCGTAGGAAAAGGGCGGGGGGTATCCTACAATGAGCAGTTCTTC; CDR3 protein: CSVGKGRGVSYNEQFF
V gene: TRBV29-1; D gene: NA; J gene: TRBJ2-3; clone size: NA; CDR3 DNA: TGCAGCGTTGAGGGCGGGGAGGCGGCAGATACGCAGTATTTT; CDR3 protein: CSVEGGEAADTQYF
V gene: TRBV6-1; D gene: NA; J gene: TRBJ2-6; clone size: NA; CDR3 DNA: TGTGCCAGCAGTGAAGCTCCGGGCTCTGGGGCCAACGTCCTGACTTTC; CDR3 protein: CASSEAPGSGANVLTF
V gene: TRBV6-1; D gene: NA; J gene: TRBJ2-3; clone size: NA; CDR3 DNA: TGTGCCAGCAGAAGTTTTGGGACTGGCACAGATACGCAGTATTTT; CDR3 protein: CASRSFGTGTDTQYF
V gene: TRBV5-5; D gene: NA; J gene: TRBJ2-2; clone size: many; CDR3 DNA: TGTGCCAGCAGCTCCGACCCTTGGGGGACAACGAACACCGGGGAGCTGTTTTTT; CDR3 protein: CASSSDPWGTTNTGELFF
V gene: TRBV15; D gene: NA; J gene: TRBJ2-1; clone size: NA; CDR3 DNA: TGTGCCACCAGATCGGCAGTGGTCCCTTCTCATTCCTCCTACAATGAGCAGTTCTTC; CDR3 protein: CATRSAVVPSHSSYNEQFF
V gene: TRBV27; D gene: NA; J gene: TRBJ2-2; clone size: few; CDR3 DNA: TGTGCCAGCACGGCCGGGGACACCGGGGAGCTGTTTTTT; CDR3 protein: CASTAGDTGELFF
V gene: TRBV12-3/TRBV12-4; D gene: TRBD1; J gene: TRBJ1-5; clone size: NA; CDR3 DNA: TGTGCCAGCAGTTTATCGGGACAGGGTCATAGCAATCAGCCCCAGCATTTT; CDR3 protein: CASSLSGQGHSNQPQHF
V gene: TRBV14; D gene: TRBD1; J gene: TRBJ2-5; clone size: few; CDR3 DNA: TGTGCCAGCAGCATCGGAGCAGGGACAGGGACCCAGTACTTC; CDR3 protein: CASSIGAGTGTQYF
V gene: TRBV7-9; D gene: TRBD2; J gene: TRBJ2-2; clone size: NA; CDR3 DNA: TGTGCCAGCAGCGCCCCGGGACTACTCTCCGGGGAGCTGTTTTTT; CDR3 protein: CASSAPGLLSGELFF
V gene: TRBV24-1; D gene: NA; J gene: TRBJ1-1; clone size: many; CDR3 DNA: TGTGCCACCAGTGATCAAACAGCTAAAGCTTTCTTT; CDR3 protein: CATSDQTAKAFF
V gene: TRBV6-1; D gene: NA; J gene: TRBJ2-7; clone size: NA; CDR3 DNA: TGTGCCATCTGGGGGCCAGGAACTTACGAGCAGTACTTC; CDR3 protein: CAIWGPGTYEQYF
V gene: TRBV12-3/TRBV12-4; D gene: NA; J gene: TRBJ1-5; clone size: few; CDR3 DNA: TGTGCCAGCAGTTTTGGCAGTACTAGCAATCAGCCCCAGCATTTT; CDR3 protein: CASSFGSTSNQPQHF
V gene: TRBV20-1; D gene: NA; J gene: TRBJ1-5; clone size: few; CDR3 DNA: TGCAGTGCTAGAGAGTGGGGGGAGAGGGGCAATCAGCCCCAGCATTTT; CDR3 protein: CSAREWGERGNQPQHF
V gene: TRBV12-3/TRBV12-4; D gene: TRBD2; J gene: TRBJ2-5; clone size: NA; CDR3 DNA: TGTGCCAGCAAAGTTACCCTAGCGGGGACCCAGTACTTC; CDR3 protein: CASKVTLAGTQYF
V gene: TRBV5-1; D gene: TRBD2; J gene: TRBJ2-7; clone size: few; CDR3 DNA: TGCGCCAGCAGCTTGGCTGGGAGGGATCGGGCGCTGTACGAGCAGTACTTC; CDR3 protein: CASSLAGRDRALYEQYF
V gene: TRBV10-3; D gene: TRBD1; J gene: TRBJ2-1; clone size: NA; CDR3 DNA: TGTGCCATCAGTGATCTACAGGGGGATACCTACAATGAGCAGTTCTTC; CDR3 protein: CAISDLQGDTYNEQFF
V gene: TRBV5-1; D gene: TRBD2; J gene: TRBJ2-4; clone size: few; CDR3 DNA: TGCGCCAGCAGCTTGGGGGTAGCGGGAGGTGCCAAAAACATTCAGTACTTC; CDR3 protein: CASSLGVAGGAKNIQYF
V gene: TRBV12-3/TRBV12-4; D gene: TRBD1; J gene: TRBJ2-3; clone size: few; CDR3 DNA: TGTGCCAGCAGTTCGTGGACAGGCAGCACAGATACGCAGTATTTT; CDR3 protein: CASSSWTGSTDTQYF
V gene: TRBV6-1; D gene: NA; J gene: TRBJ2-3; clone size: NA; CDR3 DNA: TGTGCCAGCAGTGAAGTGGTCGCAGATACGCAGTATTTT; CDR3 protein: CASSEVVADTQYF
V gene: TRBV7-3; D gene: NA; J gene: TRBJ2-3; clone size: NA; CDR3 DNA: TGTGCCAGCAGCTTACATGGTAGCGGAAGCACAGATACGCAGTATTTT; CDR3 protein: CASSLHGSGSTDTQYF
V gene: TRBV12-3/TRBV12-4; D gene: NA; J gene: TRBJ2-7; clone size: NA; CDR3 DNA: TGTGCCAGCAGTTGGCGAGGTGAGCAGTACTTC; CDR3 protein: CASSWRGEQYF
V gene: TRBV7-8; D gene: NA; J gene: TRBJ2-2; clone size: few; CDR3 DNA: TGTGCCAGCAGCTTACGTACGGGGTTGGACACCGGGGAGCTGTTTTTT; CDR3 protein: CASSLRTGLDTGELFF
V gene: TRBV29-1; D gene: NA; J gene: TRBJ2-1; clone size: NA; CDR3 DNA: TGCAGCGTTGAAACACCTGGGTCCCAAACAGATGAGCAGTTCTTC; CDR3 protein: CSVETPGSQTDEQFF
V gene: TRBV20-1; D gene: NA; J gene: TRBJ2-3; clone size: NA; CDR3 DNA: TGCAGTGCTAGAGAACCACCCAGAGGGCAGACAGATACGCAGTATTTT; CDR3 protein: CSAREPPRGQTDTQYF
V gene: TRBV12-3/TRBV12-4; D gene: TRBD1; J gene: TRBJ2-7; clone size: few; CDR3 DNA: TGTGCCAGCAGACCGGGACAGGGGGACGAGCAGTACTTC; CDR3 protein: CASRPGQGDEQYF
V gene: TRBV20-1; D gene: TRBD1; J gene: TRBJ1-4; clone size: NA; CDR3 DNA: TGCAGTGCTAGAGATCCGAGATCAGGGGGAACAACTAATGAAAAACTGTTTTTT; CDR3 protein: CSARDPRSGGTTNEKLFF
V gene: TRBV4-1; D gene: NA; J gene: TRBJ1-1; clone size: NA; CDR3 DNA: TGCGCCAGCAGCCAAGAAACTGAAGCTTTCTTT; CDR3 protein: CASSQETEAFF
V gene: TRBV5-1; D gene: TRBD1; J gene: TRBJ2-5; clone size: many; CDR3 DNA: TGCGCCAGCAGCTTGAACAGGGGCTTACTGGAGACCCAGTACTTC; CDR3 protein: CASSLNRGLLETQYF
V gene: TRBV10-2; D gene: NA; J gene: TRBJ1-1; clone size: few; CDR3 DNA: TGCGCCAGCAGGACCGGGACACTGAACACTGAAGCTTTCTTT; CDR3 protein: CASRTGTLNTEAFF
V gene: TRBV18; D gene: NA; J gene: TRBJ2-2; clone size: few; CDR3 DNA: TGTGCCAGCTCTCTTACGACAGGGAACACCGGGGAGCTGTTTTTT; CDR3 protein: CASSLTTGNTGELFF
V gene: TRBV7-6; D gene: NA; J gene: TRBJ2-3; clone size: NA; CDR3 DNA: TGTGCCAGCAGCTTTCGGGCGGGATGGTGTTATACCGATACGCAGTATTTT; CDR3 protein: CASSFRAGWCYTDTQYF
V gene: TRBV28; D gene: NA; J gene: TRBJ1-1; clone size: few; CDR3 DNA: TGTGCCAGCATCCAGAACACTGAAGCTTTCTTT; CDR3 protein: CASIQNTEAFF
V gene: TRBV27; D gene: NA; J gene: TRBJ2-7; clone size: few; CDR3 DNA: TGTGCCAGCAGTTTTAACGGGGCGGGGTACGAGCAGTACTTC; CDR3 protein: CASSFNGAGYEQYF
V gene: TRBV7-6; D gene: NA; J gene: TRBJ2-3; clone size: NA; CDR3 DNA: TGTGCCAGCAGCTTGACCGAATTCACAGATACGCAGTATTTT; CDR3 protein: CASSLTEFTDTQYF
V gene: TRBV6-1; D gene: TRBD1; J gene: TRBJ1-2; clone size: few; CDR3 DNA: TGTGCCAGCACTCAAGGGACAGGGGATGGCTACACCTTC; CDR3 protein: CASTQGTGDGYTF
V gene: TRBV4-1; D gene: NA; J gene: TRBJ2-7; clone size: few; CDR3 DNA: TGCGCCAGCAGCCGAACAGGGTTAGAATACGAGCAGTACTTC; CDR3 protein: CASSRTGLEYEQYF